This T cell receptor (beta chain) derives from a study of blood T cell repertoires in COVID-19 (TCRdb year 2020). Describing the broader study: Samples from collaborators originated in the United States, Italy and Spain and spanned both the acute and convalescent phases of COVID-19. The dataset comprised deeply sampled blood TCRbeta repertoires from subjects exposed to, actively infected with, or recovered from COVID-19. The repertoires were released in a freely available public database meant as a resource for research on the immune response to SARS-CoV-2. The samples were drawn from two sources: the first 160 participants of the ongoing ImmuneRACE study, and fewer than 1,500 subjects contributed by 6 global collaborators. A de-identified subject ID, COVID-19 status, age in years and sex were almost always included in the sample metadata. Where available, HLA class I and class II types were taken from metadata supplied by the sample provider and were not determined by assay-based typing. The prospective study material was composed of cDNA or gDNA derived from T cells, B-cell-depleted T cells, or PBMCs.

The immunoSEQ Assay, a bias-controlled multiplex PCR, was used to amplify TCRbeta CDR3 regions from genomic DNA. Per the authors' processing: The number of nucleated cells in each sample was estimated by amplification of reference gene primers within the assay. To quantify the absolute abundance of each unique TCRbeta CDR3 rearrangement, sequence reads were collapsed and filtered. For each sample, productive Simpson clonality was calculated by taking the square root of Simpson's diversity index across productive rearrangements. Entries here come from immuneACCESS through TCRdb and include only in-frame sequences with V and J called. Some clones fail to appear in such tables; in the studies checked, an unresolved V gene covers under half of the shortfall, and the cause of the remainder is unknown. V and J calls and clone size come straight from that table; D and trimming were deduced from the DNA. The sample table contains 85,000 to 120,000 clones; only one count was recorded for about nine tenths of them. The ten biggest clones cover approximately 5.4% of the sample.

The germline ends are 11 bases apart after V is trimmed by 5 bases and J by 4 bases. The germline V gene (reference sequence) provides CDR1 SEHNR and CDR2 FQNEAQ. The CDR3 spans 13 residues, from the cysteine through the phenylalanine. Here the CDR3 DNA is all that survives: 39 bases in frame from base 1. Notes on this clone: Its target antigen remains unknown. The record has no base qualities; no much larger clone is one base away.

One collaborating source in Seattle enrolled patients during active infection and followed them longitudinally through the course of disease. Collaborating institutions collected whole blood in K2EDTA tubes following their own protocols. For TCRbeta analysis, collaborator samples were shipped as frozen whole blood, as isolated PBMCs, or as DNA extracted from either sample type. What the work shows at the level of the full study, not this receptor alone: The amount of clinical and demographic metadata varied by source and participant and was provided uncurated.

This sequence uses TRBV7-9 and TRBJ1-2, with an unclear D gene assignment. The TCR was taken from a woman between 45 and 65 years old with COVID-19, enrolled during active disease. Input material: peripheral blood. The nucleotides read TGTGCCAGCAGCCCCGACGGAGTCTATGGCTACACCTTC. It translates as CASSPDGVYGYTF.